Listed here are 17 T cell receptor beta chains from one sample, sequenced in a study of cytomegalovirus exposure and HLA in healthy donors. Assay: immunoSEQ multiplex PCR; the TCRdb copy retains only in-frame clones and omits some. The table includes about 130,000 clones, approximately 94% detected once. The source material was PBMCs. The source of these receptors is a young man in good health and CMV-seropositive.

The chain links TRBV27 to TRBJ2-5, with 13 positions matching TRBD2. Germline trimming cut 5 bases from V and 5 bases from J; bases unmatched to any gene: 5. CDR3 length: 15 residues. Germline assignment: CDR1 MNHEY and CDR2 SMNVEV (reference sequence). CDR3 sequence reads: CASSPRTSGGETQYF. CDR3 nucleotides: TGTGCCAGCAGTCCCCGGACTAGCGGGGGCGAGACCCAGTACTTC.

The V gene is TRBV13, the J gene TRBJ2-7; TRBD2 matches at 13 bases. Germline V gene sequence: CDR1 PRHDT, CDR2 FYEKMQ (reference sequence). Trimming cost V 4 bases and J 6 bases; bases outside gene matches: 9. CDR3 length: 16 amino acids. The CDR3 region has the DNA TGTGCCAGCAGCTCTGAAAGGACTAGCGGGGGTACCGAGCAGTACTTC. Translation gives CASSSERTSGGTEQYF.

V is TRBV10-3 and J is TRBJ2-1; 10 bases align to TRBD1. CDR1 is ENHRY, CDR2 SYGVKD, per germline. J gave up 3 bases and V 6 bases, and 5 bases lay outside the gene matches. This CDR3 is 15 amino acids long. Here the CDR3 DNA reads TGTGCCATCAGGGACGGACAGGGGGGCTACAATGAGCAGTTCTTC. It specifies CAIRDGQGGYNEQFF.

As for this clone: Other DNA sequences in this specimen translate into the identical CDR3. The gene calls are TRBV5-1 and TRBJ2-3, with 14 bases that match TRBD2. Trimming took 5 bases from V and 3 from J; bases not matched to a gene: 2. Germline V lookup: CDR1 SGHRS, CDR2 YFSETQ. CDR3 length: 15 amino acids. Here the CDR3 reads CASRGTSGSTDTQYF. The CDR3, as DNA: TGCGCCAGCAGAGGGACTAGCGGGAGTACAGATACGCAGTATTTT. Full variable domain (rest looked up from reference TRBV5-1 and TRBJ2-3): KAGVTQTPRYLIKTRGQQVTLSCSPISGHRSVSWYQQTPGQGLQFLFEYFSETQRNKGNFPGRFSGRQFSNSRSEMNVSTLELGDSALYLCASRGTSGSTDTQYFGPGTRLTVL.

The rearrangement links TRBV28 to TRBJ2-7; the D gene is possibly TRBD2 (5 bases). Trimming left V 2 bases short and J 6 bases short, with 5 bases between. CDR1 and CDR2 (germline): MDHEN, SYDVKM. The CDR3 has 11 residues. The CDR3 nucleotides are TGTGCCAGCAGTTTAGGAGGCGAGCAGTACTTC. Protein product: CASSLGGEQYF.

The gene calls are TRBV6-5 and TRBJ2-5; D may be TRBD1 (5 bases). The CDR3 runs to 15 residues. Trimming took off 8 bases at V and 4 bases at J, with 20 bases between the two ends. Germline CDR1 is MNHEY and CDR2 is SVGAGI. CDR3 bases: TGTGCCAGCTCGACAGCCGGATGGCGTAGAGAGACCCAGTACTTC. It specifies CASSTAGWRRETQYF.

This chain uses TRBV5-1 with TRBJ2-3, with a weak D call TRBD1 (6 bases). CDR1 and CDR2 (germline): SGHRS, YFSETQ. Trimming removed 5 bases at V and 5 bases at J, with 18 bases between. The CDR3 sequence is 15 residues long. The CDR3 DNA reads TGCGCCAGCAGGGAACAGGGACACCCCGAAGATACGCAGTATTTT. It codes for CASREQGHPEDTQYF.

The chain is built from TRBV5-1 and TRBJ2-3, with 12 bases fitting TRBD2. V lost 1 base, J lost 6 bases, and 15 bases stayed unmatched. CDR3 length equals 19 residues. The V gene's germline CDR1 is SGHRS and CDR2 YFSETQ. The CDR3 loop reads CASSLRGAGTSGRTDTQYF. CDR3 DNA: TGCGCCAGCAGCTTGCGAGGGGCTGGAACTAGCGGGAGGACCGATACGCAGTATTTT.

V usage is TRBV28 and J usage is TRBJ2-7; possibly TRBD2 for D (7 bases). CDR1 is MDHEN, CDR2 SYDVKM, per germline. The CDR3 extends over 14 amino acids. V was clipped by 6 bases and J by 2 bases, with 14 bases between them. The CDR3 DNA sequence: TGTGCCAGCAGGCCCCCCGGGGGGCCCTACGAGCAGTACTTC. This encodes CASRPPGGPYEQYF.

The J gene is TRBJ2-1, the V gene TRBV18; 7 positions agree with TRBD1. This CDR3 has 16 residues. CDR1 and CDR2 (germline): KGHSH, LQKENI. Unmatched junction bases numbered 9, after V lost 4 bases and J lost 3 bases. CDR3 nucleotides: TGTGCCAGCTCACAAGACAGGGTTGAATTCTACAATGAGCAGTTCTTC. The encoded protein is CASSQDRVEFYNEQFF.

The chain employs TRBV11-2 and TRBJ2-7, with 13 bases matching TRBD2. The V gene end was trimmed by 5 bases and the J gene end by 5 bases; junction bases not matched to a gene: 6. The CDR3 is made up of 15 amino acids. Germline V gene sequence: CDR1 SGHAT, CDR2 FQNNGV. Here the CDR3 reads CASSPLAGGPHEQYF. The CDR3 bases are TGTGCCAGCAGCCCACTAGCGGGAGGGCCCCACGAGCAGTACTTC.

The chain carries TRBV7-2 and TRBJ1-5; 8 positions match TRBD1. Germline loops: CDR1 SGHTA, CDR2 FQGNSA. This CDR3 region has 14 residues. V shed 6 bases and J 6 bases; nucleotides not matched to a gene: 7. The CDR3 region has the DNA TGTGCCAGCAGGTCGGACAGGGAGGTTCAGCCCCAGCATTTT. Protein product: CASRSDREVQPQHF.

This chain links TRBV2 with TRBJ1-5, with 8 bases matching TRBD1. V lost 5 bases, J lost 6 bases, and 9 bases stayed unmatched. Germline-derived CDR1 and CDR2 are SNHLY and FYNNEI. This CDR3 has 15 amino acids. CDR3 DNA sequence: TGTGCCAGCAGTTCCGGGACAGGCAGGGGTCAGCCCCAGCATTTT. Encoded protein: CASSSGTGRGQPQHF.

The V and J genes are TRBV7-9 and TRBJ2-4, with 7 bases matching TRBD2. V lost 3 bases, J lost 7 bases, and 9 bases stayed unmatched. Germline-derived CDR1 and CDR2 are SEHNR and FQNEAQ (reference sequence). This CDR3 has 15 residues. DNA of the CDR3: TGTGCCAGCAGCTTCGAGGGCGGGAGCCGGAACATTCAGTACTTC. It encodes CASSFEGGSRNIQYF.

The chain combines TRBV7-6 with TRBJ2-1; 16 nucleotides match TRBD2. J was trimmed by 10 bases and V by 4 bases; bases with no gene match: 16. CDR1 and CDR2 (germline): SGHVS, FNYEAQ. The CDR3 covers 19 residues. CDR3 sequence (DNA): TGTGCCAGCAGCTACCCGGGACTAGCGGGAGGGCCTCGTTCTCGGGAGCAGTTCTTC. Encoded protein: CASSYPGLAGGPRSREQFF.

This clone occurred once. The rearrangement joins TRBV30 to TRBJ2-5; D unresolved. The germline CDR1 and CDR2 sequences are GTSNPN and SVGIG (reference sequence). The CDR3 runs 13 residues. V was clipped by 4 bases and J by 1 base, with 10 bases between them. In DNA form, the CDR3 reads TGTGCCTGGAAACGACAAAGCCAAGAGACCCAGTACTTC. It yields the protein CAWKRQSQETQYF. The whole variable domain, filled in from reference TRBV30 and TRBJ2-5, reads SQTIHQWPATLVQPVGSPLSLECTVEGTSNPNLYWYRQAAGRGLQLLFYSVGIGQISSEVPQNLSASRPQDRQFILSSKKLLLSDSGFYLCAWKRQSQETQYFGPGTRLLVL.

The chain joins TRBV7-3 to TRBJ2-1; possible D gene TRBD2, 5 bases. Between the trimmed V and J ends, which lost 4 bases and 10 bases, there was a span of 17 bases. Germline V gene data show CDR1 as SGHTA and CDR2 as FQGTGA. The CDR3 contains 14 residues. CDR3 residues: CASSSALDSGEQFF. In DNA form, the CDR3 reads TGTGCCAGCAGCTCCGCCTTGGACTCGGGGGAGCAGTTCTTC.